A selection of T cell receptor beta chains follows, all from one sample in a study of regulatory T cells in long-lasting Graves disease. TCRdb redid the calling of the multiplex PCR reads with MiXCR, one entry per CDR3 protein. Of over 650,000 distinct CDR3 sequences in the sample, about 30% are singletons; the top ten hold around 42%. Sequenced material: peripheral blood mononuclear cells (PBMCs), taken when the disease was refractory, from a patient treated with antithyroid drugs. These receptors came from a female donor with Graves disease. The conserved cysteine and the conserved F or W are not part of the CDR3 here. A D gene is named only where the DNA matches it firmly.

ASSFRTANSPLH | - | TRBJ1-6 | TRBV5-6
ATSRIQGGRAEAF | - | TRBJ1-1 | TRBV15
ASSLKAGVLYGYT | - | TRBJ1-2 | TRBV12-3/TRBV12-4
ASGGSSSYEQY | - | TRBJ2-7 | TRBV2
SVRSEGGIRTEAF | - | TRBJ1-1 | TRBV29-1
ASSGGTSPYEQY | TRBD2 | TRBJ2-7 | TRBV12-3/TRBV12-4
ASSFTSDGYT | - | TRBJ1-2 | TRBV12-3/TRBV12-4
ASSQAGYEQF | TRBD2 | TRBJ2-1 | TRBV12-3/TRBV12-4
ASSPWVVQPQH | - | TRBJ1-5 | TRBV6-1
ASKLAGDEQY | TRBD2 | TRBJ2-7 | TRBV11-2
ASSWTGDYGYT | TRBD1 | TRBJ1-2 | TRBV9
SARGIYNEQF | - | TRBJ2-1 | TRBV20-1
SANPQGQTNYGYT | - | TRBJ1-2 | TRBV20-1
ASSDRGQGEKLF | TRBD1 | TRBJ1-4 | TRBV2
ASSLSRVETQY | - | TRBJ2-5 | TRBV27
ASSLASAGEYGYT | - | TRBJ1-2 | TRBV7-8
AWSVLLDGAYEQY | - | TRBJ2-7 | TRBV30
ASSDQQGYEQY | - | TRBJ2-7 | TRBV11-2
ASSPPRTSGIYEQY | TRBD2 | TRBJ2-7 | TRBV19
ASSLGQYEQY | - | TRBJ2-7 | TRBV28
SAMASGSITYNEQF | TRBD2 | TRBJ2-1 | TRBV20-1
ASSDAVTQNTEAF | - | TRBJ1-1 | TRBV6-1
ASSSRQGVSGEQY | TRBD1 | TRBJ2-7 | TRBV7-2
ASRNFGQPQH | - | TRBJ1-5 | TRBV2
ASSRRDTSYEQY | - | TRBJ2-7 | TRBV7-9
ASSPRGAGAHGYT | - | TRBJ1-2 | TRBV5-1
ASRSLGQDDYEQY | TRBD1 | TRBJ2-7 | TRBV27
ASSQPGQTQY | - | TRBJ2-5 | TRBV7-2
AISEQSTLNTEAF | - | TRBJ1-1 | TRBV10-3
ASLNSLNGGYT | - | TRBJ1-2 | TRBV6-1
ASSRSTGRGGTEAF | - | TRBJ1-1 | TRBV12-3/TRBV12-4
ASGFGTNYGYT | - | TRBJ1-2 | TRBV12-5
AISGQQRAF | - | TRBJ1-1 | TRBV10-3
ATSRESGKTYEQY | TRBD2 | TRBJ2-7 | TRBV15
ASSPRQGSNYGYT | TRBD1 | TRBJ1-2 | TRBV7-3
SVEGLAGVSEQY | TRBD2 | TRBJ2-7 | TRBV29-1
ASSQGGGTSNQPQH | - | TRBJ1-5 | TRBV3-1
ASGLSQGVNTEAF | TRBD1 | TRBJ1-1 | TRBV12-5
ASSQYAQGNNQPQH | - | TRBJ1-5 | TRBV16
ASSLGSGNRIYGYT | - | TRBJ1-2 | TRBV5-1
ASRVFSSEQY | - | TRBJ2-7 | TRBV6-2/TRBV6-3
ASSGDRSNEKLF | - | TRBJ1-4 | TRBV28
AARSSVQETQY | - | TRBJ2-5 | TRBV10-3
ASSYEGADYEQY | TRBD1 | TRBJ2-7 | TRBV6-5
SVESGETQY | - | TRBJ2-5 | TRBV29-1
ASQRDRAIAEQY | TRBD1 | TRBJ2-7 | TRBV12-3/TRBV12-4
ASSLEKGIFTEAF | - | TRBJ1-1 | TRBV5-5
ASSLLAEKLF | - | TRBJ1-4 | TRBV28
ASNSGSITDTQY | TRBD2 | TRBJ2-3 | TRBV2
ASRWETGLNTEAF | - | TRBJ1-1 | TRBV19
ASRPSGAGNTIY | - | TRBJ1-3 | TRBV11-2
ASSQLSGRAITGELF | TRBD2 | TRBJ2-2 | TRBV4-2
AARSAGDEKLF | - | TRBJ1-4 | TRBV28